The present T cell receptor beta chain was sequenced within a study of radiotherapy plus CTLA-4 blockade in lung cancer. About the research overall: Of the patients, about 18% showed objective responses and roughly 31% attained disease control.

Findings and limits, study-wide: Peripheral blood showed expansion of tumor-derived TCR clones after radiotherapy and ipilimumab. Among reported predictors of response, early blood T cell clone dynamics with interferon-beta performed best.

CTLA-4 blockade with ipilimumab, together with focal radiation, was given to patients with chemo-refractory metastatic non-small-cell lung cancer. Profiling relied on immunoSEQ multiplex PCR, and the TCRdb table lists in-frame clones only, not all of them. The table includes roughly 100,000 clones, more than 75% detected once. Of note for this clone: Antigen unknown.

The V and J ends lost 7 bases and 0 bases, in that order; junction bases with no gene match: 5. The CDR3 spans 15 residues. Germline CDR1 and CDR2: LNHDA and SQIVND (reference sequence). The TCR sequence derives from a human donor with non-small cell lung cancer that progressed on radiotherapy plus ipilimumab. Some clones in this sample may be carry-over from other donors' samples. This specimen consisted of peripheral blood, obtained from a patient treated with radiotherapy plus ipilimumab. J is TRBJ1-4 and V is TRBV19, with 7 bases that match TRBD1. The CDR3 nucleotides are TGTGCCAGTACCCGACAGGGCACAACTAATGAAAAACTGTTTTTT. Amino acids: CASTRQGTTNEKLFF.